This T cell receptor (beta chain) was sequenced in a study of cytomegalovirus exposure and HLA in healthy donors. Study information: In terms of ancestry, the Caucasian-associated cluster contained more than 65% of the approximately 400 genotyped donors.

13 Jbeta primers and 60 Vbeta primers were used for the PCR. Assay used: immunoSEQ multiplex PCR; TCRdb lists only in-frame clones, some missing. The sample carries tens of thousands of clones, 85% to 95% recorded once. The study sampled nominally healthy donors, though unrecorded immune exposures were likely. From germline, CDR1 is SGHRS and CDR2 YFSETQ. J gave up 1 base and V 1 base, and 7 bases lay outside the gene matches. The CDR3 is 17 residues long. This TCR derives from a woman aged 18-35 years in good health and CMV-seronegative. The rearrangement links TRBV5-1 to TRBJ2-1; 8 nucleotides align to TRBD2. Sequenced sample: PBMCs. CDR3: CASSLRLAGLSYNEQFF. In nucleotides, the CDR3 is TGCGCCAGCAGCTTGAGGCTAGCGGGTCTGTCCTACAATGAGCAGTTCTTC.